These T cell receptor beta chains were read from a single sample in a study of identical twins. TCRdb re-derived calls from the 5' RACE reads in MiXCR, one entry per CDR3 protein. The sample consists of about 530,000 distinct CDR3 sequences, nearly 15% of them appearing once. These sequences were also reported in another study, on yellow fever vaccine responses in identical twins.

Sequencing input: CD4+ T cells sorted from blood. Receptors originate from a woman between 18 and 30 years old in good health. CDR3s include the opening cysteine and the closing phenylalanine or tryptophan. D genes are given only for firm matches. Not all rows give a size; the values are once, few, many and, for expanded clones, a class.

clone size: few; D gene: .; V gene: TRBV10-3; J gene: TRBJ1-3; CDR3 protein: CAMWDGGNTIYF; CDR3 DNA: TGTGCCATGTGGGACGGTGGAAACACCATATATTTT
clone size: few; D gene: .; V gene: TRBV6-2/TRBV6-3; J gene: TRBJ2-2; CDR3 protein: CASRGGGNTGELFF; CDR3 DNA: TGTGCCAGCAGAGGAGGGGGGAACACCGGGGAGCTGTTTTTT
clone size: few; D gene: .; V gene: TRBV5-1; J gene: TRBJ2-5; CDR3 protein: CASSLADRPQETQYF; CDR3 DNA: TGCGCCAGCAGCTTGGCCGATAGGCCACAAGAGACCCAGTACTTC
clone size: .; D gene: .; V gene: TRBV10-3; J gene: TRBJ2-1; CDR3 protein: CAIRTNPKSEQFF; CDR3 DNA: TGTGCCATCAGGACTAACCCTAAAAGCGAGCAGTTCTTC
clone size: few; D gene: .; V gene: TRBV14; J gene: TRBJ2-1; CDR3 protein: CASSQERPSRSYNEQFF; CDR3 DNA: TGTGCCAGCAGCCAAGAAAGGCCTAGCCGCTCCTACAATGAGCAGTTCTTC
clone size: .; D gene: .; V gene: TRBV28; J gene: TRBJ2-5; CDR3 protein: CASSSVRRTQYF; CDR3 DNA: TGTGCCAGCAGTTCCGTACGTAGGACCCAGTACTTC
clone size: .; D gene: TRBD2; V gene: TRBV10-3; J gene: TRBJ2-1; CDR3 protein: CAISPSGVSYNEQFF; CDR3 DNA: TGTGCCATCAGTCCTAGCGGGGTCTCCTACAATGAGCAGTTCTTC
clone size: few; D gene: .; V gene: TRBV10-3; J gene: TRBJ1-1; CDR3 protein: CAISERGSAETEAFF; CDR3 DNA: TGTGCCATCAGTGAAAGGGGGAGCGCCGAAACTGAAGCTTTCTTT
clone size: .; D gene: TRBD2; V gene: TRBV5-1; J gene: TRBJ2-1; CDR3 protein: CASSSGLAGVPYNEQFF; CDR3 DNA: TGCGCCAGCAGCTCCGGACTAGCGGGAGTTCCGTACAATGAGCAGTTCTTC
clone size: few; D gene: .; V gene: TRBV5-1; J gene: TRBJ1-1; CDR3 protein: CASSRGQNTEAFF; CDR3 DNA: TGCGCCAGCAGCCGTGGACAGAACACTGAAGCTTTCTTT
clone size: .; D gene: .; V gene: TRBV5-1; J gene: TRBJ1-5; CDR3 protein: CASRKGYSNQPQHF; CDR3 DNA: TGCGCCAGCAGAAAAGGTTATAGCAATCAGCCCCAGCATTTT
clone size: .; D gene: .; V gene: TRBV5-1; J gene: TRBJ2-2; CDR3 protein: CASSHDSWELFF; CDR3 DNA: TGCGCCAGCAGCCACGACAGCTGGGAGCTGTTTTTT
clone size: few; D gene: TRBD1; V gene: TRBV5-8; J gene: TRBJ2-5; CDR3 protein: CASSFYRGLQETQYF; CDR3 DNA: TGTGCCAGCAGCTTCTACAGGGGTCTGCAAGAGACCCAGTACTTC
clone size: .; D gene: .; V gene: TRBV7-8; J gene: TRBJ2-2; CDR3 protein: CASSRRQKVNTGELFF; CDR3 DNA: TGTGCCAGCAGCAGACGACAGAAGGTGAACACCGGGGAGCTGTTTTTT
clone size: .; D gene: TRBD1; V gene: TRBV19; J gene: TRBJ2-6; CDR3 protein: CASSIRTGPGLSGANVLTF; CDR3 DNA: TGTGCCAGTAGTATCAGGACAGGGCCGGGCCTCTCTGGGGCCAACGTCCTGACTTTC
clone size: .; D gene: .; V gene: TRBV28; J gene: TRBJ2-7; CDR3 protein: CASSLGGAVTYEQYF; CDR3 DNA: TGTGCCAGCAGTTTAGGGGGGGCCGTTACCTACGAGCAGTACTTC
clone size: .; D gene: .; V gene: TRBV11-2; J gene: TRBJ1-1; CDR3 protein: CASSPSDTNTEAFF; CDR3 DNA: TGTGCCAGCAGCCCATCGGACACGAACACTGAAGCTTTCTTT
clone size: few; D gene: .; V gene: TRBV6-6; J gene: TRBJ1-5; CDR3 protein: CASSYSGDQPQHF; CDR3 DNA: TGTGCCAGCAGTTACTCGGGGGATCAGCCCCAGCATTTT
clone size: .; D gene: .; V gene: TRBV9; J gene: TRBJ1-3; CDR3 protein: CASSVGGDSGNTIYF; CDR3 DNA: TGTGCCAGCAGCGTAGGGGGGGACTCTGGAAACACCATATATTTT
clone size: .; D gene: .; V gene: TRBV7-9; J gene: TRBJ2-5; CDR3 protein: CASSLRMRGQETQYF; CDR3 DNA: TGTGCCAGCAGCTTAAGGATGCGGGGCCAAGAGACCCAGTACTTC
clone size: .; D gene: .; V gene: TRBV3-1; J gene: TRBJ2-3; CDR3 protein: CASSQGGTASDTQYF; CDR3 DNA: TGTGCCAGCAGCCAAGGTGGGACTGCATCAGATACGCAGTATTTT
clone size: .; D gene: .; V gene: TRBV7-9; J gene: TRBJ2-1; CDR3 protein: CASSLGGINNEQFF; CDR3 DNA: TGTGCCAGCAGCTTGGGCGGGATTAACAATGAGCAGTTCTTC
clone size: few; D gene: .; V gene: TRBV19; J gene: TRBJ2-2; CDR3 protein: CACTAMLTGELFF; CDR3 DNA: TGTGCCTGTACTGCAATGTTGACCGGGGAGCTGTTTTTT
clone size: .; D gene: .; V gene: TRBV12-3/TRBV12-4; J gene: TRBJ2-7; CDR3 protein: CASSLRGGGEQYF; CDR3 DNA: TGTGCCAGCAGTTTAAGGGGGGGTGGAGAGCAGTACTTC
clone size: few; D gene: TRBD2; V gene: TRBV3-1; J gene: TRBJ2-2; CDR3 protein: CASSPVLDGGGARTGELFF; CDR3 DNA: TGTGCCAGCAGCCCTGTCTTAGACGGCGGGGGGGCGCGAACCGGGGAGCTGTTTTTT
clone size: .; D gene: .; V gene: TRBV10-3; J gene: TRBJ2-7; CDR3 protein: CAISERGSYEQYF; CDR3 DNA: TGTGCCATCAGTGAGAGGGGGTCCTACGAGCAGTACTTC
clone size: .; D gene: .; V gene: TRBV5-5; J gene: TRBJ2-6; CDR3 protein: CASSFTAGANVLTF; CDR3 DNA: TGTGCCAGCAGCTTCACAGCTGGGGCCAACGTCCTGACTTTC
clone size: .; D gene: TRBD2; V gene: TRBV11-2; J gene: TRBJ2-3; CDR3 protein: CASSLRKASGMFIQRTDTQYF; CDR3 DNA: TGTGCCAGCAGCTTACGGAAGGCTAGCGGGATGTTTATCCAACGCACAGATACGCAGTATTTT
clone size: .; D gene: .; V gene: TRBV6-1; J gene: TRBJ2-3; CDR3 protein: CASSTHSSGTDTQYF; CDR3 DNA: TGTGCCAGCAGCACCCACTCTAGTGGCACAGATACGCAGTATTTT
clone size: many; D gene: .; V gene: TRBV12-3/TRBV12-4; J gene: TRBJ1-5; CDR3 protein: CASSPSRAGQPQHF; CDR3 DNA: TGTGCCAGCAGTCCGTCAAGGGCCGGTCAGCCCCAGCATTTT
clone size: once; D gene: .; V gene: TRBV28; J gene: TRBJ2-1; CDR3 protein: CASSFRDWSRKGNNEQFF; CDR3 DNA: TGTGCCAGCAGTTTCCGGGACTGGAGTCGTAAAGGGAACAATGAGCAGTTCTTC
clone size: .; D gene: .; V gene: TRBV6-1; J gene: TRBJ2-7; CDR3 protein: CASRGGTGLNEQYF; CDR3 DNA: TGTGCCAGCAGGGGGGGGACAGGTCTCAACGAGCAGTACTTC
clone size: few; D gene: .; V gene: TRBV9; J gene: TRBJ2-5; CDR3 protein: CASSVAGEGGETQYF; CDR3 DNA: TGTGCCAGCAGCGTAGCGGGAGAAGGTGGAGAGACCCAGTACTTC
clone size: .; D gene: .; V gene: TRBV4-1; J gene: TRBJ1-2; CDR3 protein: CASSQETVMTYGYTF; CDR3 DNA: TGCGCCAGCAGCCAAGAGACAGTCATGACCTATGGCTACACCTTC
clone size: many; D gene: TRBD1; V gene: TRBV12-3/TRBV12-4; J gene: TRBJ2-3; CDR3 protein: CASSFGFLLGQGTLWGTDTQYF; CDR3 DNA: TGTGCCAGCAGTTTTGGGTTCTTGTTGGGACAGGGGACCCTCTGGGGCACAGATACGCAGTATTTT
clone size: .; D gene: .; V gene: TRBV6-5; J gene: TRBJ2-5; CDR3 protein: CASSYRDFQETQYF; CDR3 DNA: TGTGCCAGCAGCTACAGGGACTTTCAAGAGACCCAGTACTTC
clone size: .; D gene: .; V gene: TRBV19; J gene: TRBJ2-1; CDR3 protein: CASSIGGGWYNEQFF; CDR3 DNA: TGTGCCAGTAGTATCGGAGGGGGCTGGTACAATGAGCAGTTCTTC
clone size: few; D gene: TRBD2; V gene: TRBV7-2; J gene: TRBJ2-7; CDR3 protein: CASSGPSGLPYEQYF; CDR3 DNA: TGTGCCAGCAGCGGACCGTCGGGACTACCTTACGAGCAGTACTTC
clone size: few; D gene: TRBD1; V gene: TRBV12-3/TRBV12-4; J gene: TRBJ2-1; CDR3 protein: CASSGPGQDDEQFF; CDR3 DNA: TGTGCCAGCAGCGGTCCTGGACAGGACGATGAGCAGTTCTTC
clone size: .; D gene: .; V gene: TRBV6-1; J gene: TRBJ2-1; CDR3 protein: CASRPTGLGEGDNEQFF; CDR3 DNA: TGTGCCAGCAGACCTACAGGGCTCGGCGAGGGGGACAATGAGCAGTTCTTC
clone size: few; D gene: TRBD1; V gene: TRBV7-3; J gene: TRBJ2-3; CDR3 protein: CASSLEGPGQGGTDTQYF; CDR3 DNA: TGTGCCAGCAGCTTAGAGGGTCCCGGACAGGGCGGCACAGATACGCAGTATTTT
clone size: .; D gene: .; V gene: TRBV10-3; J gene: TRBJ2-7; CDR3 protein: CAIKELGDEQYF; CDR3 DNA: TGTGCCATCAAGGAGCTGGGGGACGAGCAGTACTTC
clone size: few; D gene: TRBD2; V gene: TRBV4-1; J gene: TRBJ2-2; CDR3 protein: CASSQGLAGTGELFF; CDR3 DNA: TGCGCCAGCAGCCAAGGACTAGCGGGAACCGGGGAGCTGTTTTTT